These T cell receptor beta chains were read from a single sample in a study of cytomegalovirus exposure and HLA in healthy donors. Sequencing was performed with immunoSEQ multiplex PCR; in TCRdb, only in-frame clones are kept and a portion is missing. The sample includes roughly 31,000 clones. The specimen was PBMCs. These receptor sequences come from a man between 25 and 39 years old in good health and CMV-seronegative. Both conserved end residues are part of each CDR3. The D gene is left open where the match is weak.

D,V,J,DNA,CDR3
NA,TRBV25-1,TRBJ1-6,TGTGCCAGCAGTGGGGGTGCGGGCTCCTATAATTCACCCCTCCACTTT,CASSGGAGSYNSPLHF
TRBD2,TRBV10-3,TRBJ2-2,TGTGCCATCAGTGACCTTTCCGGGACTAGCGAAACCGGGGAGCTGTTTTTT,CAISDLSGTSETGELFF
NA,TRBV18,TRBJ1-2,TGTGCCAGCTCACCAAGACAGGCCCACTATGGCTACACCTTC,CASSPRQAHYGYTF
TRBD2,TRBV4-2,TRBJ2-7,TGTGCCAGCAGCCAAGATAGCGGGAGCTCCTACGAGCAGTACTTC,CASSQDSGSSYEQYF
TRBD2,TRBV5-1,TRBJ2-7,TGCGCCAGCAGCACCCAAGCGGGGGCAGACGAGCAGTACTTC,CASSTQAGADEQYF
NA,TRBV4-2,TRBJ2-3,TGTGCCTCGGCGGGACAGCCCACAGATACGCAGTATTTT,CASAGQPTDTQYF
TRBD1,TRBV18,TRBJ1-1,TGTGCCAGCTCACCAGGGACAGGGGGCAACACTGAAGCTTTCTTT,CASSPGTGGNTEAFF
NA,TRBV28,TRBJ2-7,TGTGCCAGCAGTTTAGAGTACGAGCAGTACTTC,CASSLEYEQYF
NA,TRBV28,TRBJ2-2,TGTGCCAGCAGCGCGAACACCGGGGAGCTGTTTTTT,CASSANTGELFF
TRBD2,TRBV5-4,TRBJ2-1,TGTGCCAGCAGCCGGACTAGCGGAGACAATGAGCAGTTCTTC,CASSRTSGDNEQFF
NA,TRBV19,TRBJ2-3,TGTGCCAGTAGTATAAGGGCTAGCGCCGATACGCAGTATTTT,CASSIRASADTQYF
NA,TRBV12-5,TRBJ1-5,TGTGCTAGTGGTTTGGTAATAAGGGGATTAAATCAGCCCCAGCATTTT,CASGLVIRGLNQPQHF
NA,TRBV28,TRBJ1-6,TGTGCCAGCAGTTTTTCAGGGGTCGGCTCACCCCTCCACTTT,CASSFSGVGSPLHF
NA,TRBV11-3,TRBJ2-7,TGTGCCAGCAGGCAGGGGCGGGCCGAGCAGTACTTC,CASRQGRAEQYF
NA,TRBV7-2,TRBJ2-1,TGTGCCAGCAGCTTAGTTGGACAGAGATTTAACAATGAGCAGTTCTTC,CASSLVGQRFNNEQFF
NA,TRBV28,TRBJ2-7,TGTGCCACCGATACTAGCCTACTCTACGAGCAGTACTTC,CATDTSLLYEQYF
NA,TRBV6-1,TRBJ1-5,TGTGCCAGCAGCCCGAACAGGGTTGGCAATCAGCCCCAGCATTTT,CASSPNRVGNQPQHF
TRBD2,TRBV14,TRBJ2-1,TGTGCCAGCAGCCAGGCACTAGCGGGAGCGGGTGAGCAGTTCTTC,CASSQALAGAGEQFF
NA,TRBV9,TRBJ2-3,TGTGCCAGCAGCGCGGTTGACAGTCGCGCAGATACGCAGTATTTT,CASSAVDSRADTQYF
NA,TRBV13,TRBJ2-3,TGTGCCAGCAGCTTTGAACAGGGTGGGACAGATACGCAGTATTTT,CASSFEQGGTDTQYF
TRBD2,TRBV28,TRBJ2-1,TGTGCCAGCAGTTCGACTAGCGGGGGCTCCTACAATGAGCAGTTCTTC,CASSSTSGGSYNEQFF
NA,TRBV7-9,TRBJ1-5,TGTGCCAGCAGCCGTGGAGGGATTTTGGATCAGCCCCAGCATTTT,CASSRGGILDQPQHF
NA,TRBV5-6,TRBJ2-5,TGTGCCAGCAGCTTGGCTCTCGGGTGGGAGACCCAGTACTTC,CASSLALGWETQYF